A single T cell receptor (beta chain) is shown here with its context. This specimen belongs to a study of early T cells in non-severe SARS-CoV-2 infection. Via MiXCR, TCRdb re-called the 5' RACE reads, giving one row per CDR3 protein. The sample shows about 77,000 distinct CDR3 sequences, about 9.6% of them seen only once. This CDR3 comprises 14 residues. V lost 6 bases and J lost 6, with 15 bases in between. CDR1 and CDR2 from the germline V gene are MDHEN and SYDVKM. The chain recombines TRBV28 with TRBJ2-1; tentatively, D is TRBD2 (6 bases). The specimen was whole blood. This receptor was taken from an adult who was a healthcare worker with PCR-confirmed SARS-CoV-2 infection or an uninfected control (not recorded which). The CDR3 reads CASSKGTSPNEQFF. Written as DNA, the CDR3 is TGTGCCAGCAGCAAAGGGACTTCCCCCAATGAGCAGTTCTTC.